The rows below give T cell receptor beta chains drawn from one sample of a study of T cells in localized non-small cell lung cancer. TCRdb keeps only in-frame clones here, not all; method: immunoSEQ multiplex PCR. This table has about 2,100 clones, over 15% appearing once. The sample here was normal lung tissue next to the tumor, taken before any cancer treatment. The receptor set was obtained from a male donor aged 60 or older with stage I non-small cell lung cancer. CDR3s include the opening cysteine and the closing phenylalanine or tryptophan. A D gene is named only where the DNA matches it firmly. Expanded clones are given a class, and other clones once, few, many or no size at all.

NA,TRBV7-2,TRBJ1-1,NA,TGTGCCAGCAGCTTAACTACCAACACTGAAGCTTTCTTT,CASSLTTNTEAFF
medium-sized,TRBV6-8,TRBJ2-3,NA,TGTGCCACCATCCCCGACGGTTCAGATACGCAGTATTTT,CATIPDGSDTQYF
few,TRBV9,TRBJ2-2,NA,TGTGCCAGCAGCGTAGAGGGGGCGCGGGGCACCGGGGAGCTGTTTTTT,CASSVEGARGTGELFF
NA,TRBV5-1,TRBJ1-1,NA,TGCGCCAGCAGCTTGGGGACCGCCGCCACTGAAGCTTTCTTT,CASSLGTAATEAFF
NA,TRBV11-3,TRBJ2-3,NA,TGTGCCAGCTCCAGTAGCCGGGTTGGTCGAGGGGATACGCAGTATTTT,CASSSSRVGRGDTQYF
NA,TRBV18,TRBJ2-5,TRBD1,TGTGCCAGCTCGAGGGGACAGCAAGAGACCCAGTACTTC,CASSRGQQETQYF
few,TRBV9,TRBJ1-1,TRBD1,TGTGCCAGCAGCACCTACTCGCAGGGGGATGCTTTCTTT,CASSTYSQGDAFF
medium-sized,TRBV9,TRBJ1-2,NA,TGTGCCAGCAGCCTGCAAAGTAACTATGGCTACACCTTC,CASSLQSNYGYTF
NA,TRBV6-7,TRBJ2-1,TRBD1,TGTGCCAGCAGTTACCTGTCCCGGGACAGGAATTCGTACAATGAGCAGTTCTTC,CASSYLSRDRNSYNEQFF
NA,TRBV5-1,TRBJ1-1,NA,TGCGCCAGCAGCTTTCAGGGGAGGAACACTGAAGCTTTCTTT,CASSFQGRNTEAFF
NA,TRBV6-8,TRBJ1-5,NA,TGTGCCAGCAGTGATCCGGGGGGCTACGGGCAGCCCCAGCATTTT,CASSDPGGYGQPQHF
NA,TRBV6-8,TRBJ2-7,TRBD2,TGTGCCAGCATCCAAAAGGGGGACGGACTAGCGTCTTACGAGCAGTACTTC,CASIQKGDGLASYEQYF
NA,TRBV29-1,TRBJ2-7,NA,TGCAGCGTGCGGGACGGATCCTACGAGCAGTACTTC,CSVRDGSYEQYF
NA,TRBV11-3,TRBJ2-3,NA,TGTGCCAGCACCTCGGGACTCTACACAGATACGCAGTATTTT,CASTSGLYTDTQYF
NA,TRBV19,TRBJ2-2,NA,TGTGCCAGTATTGGGCAGGGTTCGGGGGAGCTGTTTTTT,CASIGQGSGELFF
medium-sized,TRBV12-5,TRBJ2-3,NA,TGTGCCAGCCGGCAGGGAGGCACAGATACGCAGTATTTT,CASRQGGTDTQYF
few,TRBV6-8,TRBJ1-2,TRBD1,TGTGCCAGCAGGATGACCGGGACAGGGAGGGGATATGGCTACACCTTC,CASRMTGTGRGYGYTF
few,TRBV11-3,TRBJ2-5,NA,TGTGCCAGCAGCTCGACACGGGACGGCCAAGAGACCCAGTACTTC,CASSSTRDGQETQYF
NA,TRBV11-3,TRBJ1-1,NA,TGTGCCAGCAGCTTAGGGGCAGGGCAGATTACTGAAGCTTTCTTT,CASSLGAGQITEAFF
medium-sized,TRBV4-1,TRBJ2-7,TRBD2,TGCGCCAGCAGCCAAGGTGCGGGGGGGGTGTCCGAGCAGTACTTC,CASSQGAGGVSEQYF
NA,TRBV11-3,TRBJ2-5,TRBD2,TGTGCCAGCAGCTGGGGAGCGGGGGGGAAGGAGACCCAGTACTTC,CASSWGAGGKETQYF
few,TRBV9,TRBJ2-1,TRBD2,TGTGCCAGCAGCGCATGGACTAGCGGAAACAATGAGCAGTTCTTC,CASSAWTSGNNEQFF
few,TRBV9,TRBJ2-2,TRBD2,TGTGCCAGCAGCCCGCGGACTAGCGGGAGTGCTGGGGAGCTGTTTTTT,CASSPRTSGSAGELFF
NA,TRBV11-3,TRBJ1-5,NA,TGTGCCAGCAGCGCTGACAGGACTAGACCAAATCAGCCCCAGCATTTT,CASSADRTRPNQPQHF
NA,TRBV30,TRBJ1-5,NA,TGTGCCTGGAGAGGGCAGGGTGGCAATCAGCCCCAGCATTTT,CAWRGQGGNQPQHF
once,TRBV29-1,TRBJ2-1,TRBD2,TGCAGCGTTCGGGGGGAAAGCTCCTACAATGAGCAGTTCTTC,CSVRGESSYNEQFF
few,TRBV9,TRBJ1-6,NA,TGTGCCAGCAGCCTCGGGCAGGGCCGGTCACCCCTCCACTTT,CASSLGQGRSPLHF
NA,TRBV25-1,TRBJ2-7,TRBD1,TGTGCCAGCAGTAATCCGGGACAGGGAACCCCCTACGAGCAGTACTTC,CASSNPGQGTPYEQYF
medium-sized,TRBV6-8,TRBJ1-4,NA,TGTGCCAGCATCTCCAAAGGGGCGACCCTAGGAGGGGAAAAACTGTTTTTT,CASISKGATLGGEKLFF
few,TRBV15,TRBJ2-3,NA,TGTGCCACCAGCAGAGGGGAGTCAGGGGCAGATACGCAGTATTTT,CATSRGESGADTQYF
few,TRBV28,TRBJ1-6,TRBD1,TGTGCCGGGGGGACAGGGGCCTCCTATAATTCACCCCTCCACTTT,CAGGTGASYNSPLHF
NA,TRBV11-3,TRBJ2-2,NA,TGTGCCAGCAGCACCTATCAGGGAGAGGTGGAGCTGTTTTTT,CASSTYQGEVELFF
few,TRBV9,TRBJ2-2,NA,TGTGCCAGCAAAGGGGGGCCAGGTTTCACCGGGGAGCTGTTTTTT,CASKGGPGFTGELFF
medium-sized,TRBV11-3,TRBJ1-5,TRBD1,TGTGCCAGCAGCTGGACAGGGGGCGGAGATAGCAATCAGCCCCAGCATTTT,CASSWTGGGDSNQPQHF
few,TRBV11-3,TRBJ1-4,TRBD1,TGTGCCAGCAGCTTACAGGGGGCGGTTGAAAAACTGTTTTTT,CASSLQGAVEKLFF
medium-sized,TRBV11-3,TRBJ1-1,NA,TGTGCCAGCAGCTTGGAGGGTTCCTCAACGGGGAGGACTGAAGCTTTCTTT,CASSLEGSSTGRTEAFF
medium-sized,TRBV9,TRBJ1-2,NA,TGTGCCAGCCGCCGAGAGGGAGAAGGCTACACCTTC,CASRREGEGYTF
NA,TRBV6-8,TRBJ2-6,TRBD1,TGTGCCAGCAGTGGACAGGGGGCGGTGGGGGCCAACGTCCTGACTTTC,CASSGQGAVGANVLTF
few,TRBV4-1,TRBJ2-3,TRBD2,TGCGCCAGCAGCCAAGGACTAGCTGATACGCAGTATTTT,CASSQGLADTQYF
NA,TRBV25-1,TRBJ1-2,TRBD1,TGTGCCAGCAGTGAATACGGGACAGGTGCCCTGGGCTACACCTTC,CASSEYGTGALGYTF
NA,TRBV9,TRBJ2-6,NA,TGTGCCAGCAGCGTAAGGACATCTAGCTCTGGGGCCAACGTCCTGACTTTC,CASSVRTSSSGANVLTF
NA,TRBV5-1,TRBJ1-3,NA,TGCGCCAGCAGGCCGCAGTACTCTGGAAACACCATATATTTT,CASRPQYSGNTIYF
medium-sized,TRBV9,TRBJ2-4,NA,TGTGCCAGCAGCGAGGGGGTCGACACGGCCATTCAGTACTTC,CASSEGVDTAIQYF
few,TRBV4-1,TRBJ2-2,TRBD1,TGCGCCAGCAGCCAACTCATTGGGACAGGGACCGGGGAGCTGTTTTTT,CASSQLIGTGTGELFF
medium-sized,TRBV11-3,TRBJ2-6,NA,TGTGCCAGCAGCTTAGGTGCGGGCTCTGGGGCCAACGTCCTGACTTTC,CASSLGAGSGANVLTF
few,TRBV6-8,TRBJ2-2,TRBD2,TGTGCCAGTATTCCGGGACTAGCGTTCAGGGGCACCGGGGAGCTGTTTTTT,CASIPGLAFRGTGELFF
NA,TRBV7-2,TRBJ1-5,NA,TGTGCCAGCAGCTTACGGGAGTATCAGCCCCAGCATTTT,CASSLREYQPQHF
NA,TRBV6-8,TRBJ2-7,NA,TGTGCCAGCCGGCCGGACTTTAGCTCCTACGAGCAGTACTTC,CASRPDFSSYEQYF
few,TRBV6-8,TRBJ2-1,TRBD1,TGTGCCAGCAGTAGCCGGGACAGATTCTACAATGAGCAGTTCTTC,CASSSRDRFYNEQFF
NA,TRBV5-1,TRBJ2-2,NA,TGCGCCAGCAGCTCTCGGGACTTTGGCACCGGGGAGCTGTTTTTT,CASSSRDFGTGELFF
few,TRBV11-3,TRBJ2-2,TRBD2,TGTGCCAGCAGCCCCTGGGGTAGCGGGACCGGGGAGCTGTTTTTT,CASSPWGSGTGELFF
few,TRBV23-1,TRBJ1-5,NA,TGCGCCAGCAGTCCCCAGGAAAGCGAGGCTCAGCCCCAGCATTTT,CASSPQESEAQPQHF
many,TRBV11-3,TRBJ2-3,NA,TGTGCCAGCAGCGGACTAACAGGGATGAGCACAGATACGCAGTATTTT,CASSGLTGMSTDTQYF
NA,TRBV4-1,TRBJ1-2,NA,TGCGCCAGCAGCCAAGGCGGGGAGGGCTATGGCTACACCTTC,CASSQGGEGYGYTF
large,TRBV6-8,TRBJ1-3,NA,TGTGCCAGCAGTGACGGAGTCTCTGGAAACACCATATATTTT,CASSDGVSGNTIYF
once,TRBV18,TRBJ2-3,TRBD1,TGTGCCAGCTCACAAGGACAGGGTTCAGATACGCAGTATTTT,CASSQGQGSDTQYF
NA,TRBV19,TRBJ1-1,NA,TGTGCCAGTAGTATTACCGGGGCTATGAACACTGAAGCTTTCTTT,CASSITGAMNTEAFF
NA,TRBV12-5,TRBJ1-5,NA,TGTGCTAGTGGTTTTGGAAGCAATCAGCCCCAGCATTTT,CASGFGSNQPQHF